This record concerns one TCR beta chain sequence. Its specificity is not known. The record originates from a study of Ad26.COV2.S vaccination and SARS-CoV-2 variants. The V and J ends lost 1 base and 1 base respectively, with 9 bases between them. This CDR3 is built from 15 residues. Germline V gives CDR1 LGHDT, CDR2 YNNKEL (reference sequence). Study conclusions and caveats: TCR breadth and depth analyses may have underestimated total T cell responses. It was vaccine recipients, not placebo recipients, who had the higher spike-specific TCR breadth.

The data were produced by immunoSEQ multiplex PCR, yet TCRdb's version contains in-frame clones alone and is incomplete. Of about 350,000 clones in the sample, 92% were seen once. V gene TRBV3-1 (or the pseudogene TRBV3-2) combines with J gene TRBJ2-3, with D possibly being TRBD2 (6 bases). Sequencing used peripheral blood, obtained after recovery from COVID-19. The clonotype comes from a human donor who had recovered from COVID-19. In DNA, the CDR3 is TGTGCCAGCAGCCAAGGAGTAGCGGGCACAGATACGCAGTATTTT. Amino acids: CASSQGVAGTDTQYF.